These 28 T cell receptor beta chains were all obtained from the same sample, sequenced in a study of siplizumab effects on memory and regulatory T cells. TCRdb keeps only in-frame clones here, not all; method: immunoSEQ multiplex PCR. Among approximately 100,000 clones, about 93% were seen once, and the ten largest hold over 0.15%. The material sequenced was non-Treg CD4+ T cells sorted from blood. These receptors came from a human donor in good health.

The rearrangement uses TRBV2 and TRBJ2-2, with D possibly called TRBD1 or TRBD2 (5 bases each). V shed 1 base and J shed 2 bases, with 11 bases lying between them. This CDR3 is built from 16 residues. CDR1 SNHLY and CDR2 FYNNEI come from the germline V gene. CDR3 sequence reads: CASSEGPGPNTGELFF. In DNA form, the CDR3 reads TGTGCCAGCAGTGAAGGGCCGGGACCAAACACCGGGGAGCTGTTTTTT.

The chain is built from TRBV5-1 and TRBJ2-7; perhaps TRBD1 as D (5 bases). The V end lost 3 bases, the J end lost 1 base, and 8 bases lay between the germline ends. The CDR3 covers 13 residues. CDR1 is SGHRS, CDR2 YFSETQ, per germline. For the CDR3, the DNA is TGCGCCAGCAGCTCCCAGGGTTCCTACGAGCAGTACTTC. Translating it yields CASSSQGSYEQYF.

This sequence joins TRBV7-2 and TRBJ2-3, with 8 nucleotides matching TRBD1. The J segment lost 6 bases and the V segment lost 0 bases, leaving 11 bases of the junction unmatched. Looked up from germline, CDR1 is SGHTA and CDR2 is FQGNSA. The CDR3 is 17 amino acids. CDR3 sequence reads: CASSLAGTGVHLDTQYF. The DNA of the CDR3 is TGTGCCAGCAGCTTAGCGGGGACAGGAGTCCACTTGGATACGCAGTATTTT. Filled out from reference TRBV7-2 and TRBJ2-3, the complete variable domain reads GAGVSQSPSNKVTEKGKDVELRCDPISGHTALYWYRQSLGQGLEFLIYFQGNSAPDKSGLPSDRFSAERTGGSVSTLTIQRTQQEDSAVYLCASSLAGTGVHLDTQYFGPGTRLTVL.

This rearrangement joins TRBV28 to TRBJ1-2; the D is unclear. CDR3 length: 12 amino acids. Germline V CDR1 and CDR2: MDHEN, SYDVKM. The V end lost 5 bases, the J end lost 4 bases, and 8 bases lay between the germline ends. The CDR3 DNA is TGTGCCAGCAGTCCACGGACCTATGGCTACACCTTC. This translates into CASSPRTYGYTF.

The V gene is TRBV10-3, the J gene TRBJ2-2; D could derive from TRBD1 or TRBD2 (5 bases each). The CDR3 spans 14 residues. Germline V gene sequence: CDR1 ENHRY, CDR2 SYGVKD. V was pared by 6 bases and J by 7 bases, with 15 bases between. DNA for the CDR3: TGTGCCATCAGCCAGGGACCTTCTATCGGGGAGCTGTTTTTT. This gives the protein CAISQGPSIGELFF.

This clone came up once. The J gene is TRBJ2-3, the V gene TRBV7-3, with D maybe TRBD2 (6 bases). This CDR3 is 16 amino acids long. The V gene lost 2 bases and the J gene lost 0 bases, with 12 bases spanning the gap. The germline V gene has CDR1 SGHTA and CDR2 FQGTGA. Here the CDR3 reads CASSLGGASSTDTQYF. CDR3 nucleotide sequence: TGTGCCAGCAGCTTAGGCGGGGCATCGAGCACAGATACGCAGTATTTT. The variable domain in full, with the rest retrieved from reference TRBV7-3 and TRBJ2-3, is GAGVSQTPSNKVTEKGKYVELRCDPISGHTALYWYRQSLGQGPEFLIYFQGTGAADDSGLPNDRFFAVRPEGSVSTLKIQRTERGDSAVYLCASSLGGASSTDTQYFGPGTRLTVL.

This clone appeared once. The CDR3 region is CASSWSDTSYEQYF. Here the CDR3 DNA reads TGTGCCAGCAGTTGGTCGGACACGTCCTACGAGCAGTACTTC. The chain recombines TRBV6-5 with TRBJ2-7; possibly TRBD1 for D (5 bases). The CDR3 is made up of 14 amino acids. The V gene's germline CDR1 is MNHEY and CDR2 SVGAGI. Trimming shortened V by 4 bases and J by 1 base, and 11 bases separated the two germline ends.

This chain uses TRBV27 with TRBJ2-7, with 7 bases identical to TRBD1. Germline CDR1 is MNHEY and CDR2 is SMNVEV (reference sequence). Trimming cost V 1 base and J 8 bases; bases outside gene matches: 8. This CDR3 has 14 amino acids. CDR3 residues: CASSLWQGERKQYF. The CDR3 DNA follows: TGTGCCAGCAGTTTATGGCAGGGGGAGAGAAAGCAGTACTTC.

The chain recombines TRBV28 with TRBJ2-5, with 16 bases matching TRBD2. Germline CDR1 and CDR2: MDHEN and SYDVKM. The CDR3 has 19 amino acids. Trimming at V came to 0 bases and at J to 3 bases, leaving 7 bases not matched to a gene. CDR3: CASSLWGLAGGQYKETQYF. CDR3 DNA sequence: TGTGCCAGCAGTTTATGGGGACTAGCGGGGGGGCAGTATAAAGAGACCCAGTACTTC.

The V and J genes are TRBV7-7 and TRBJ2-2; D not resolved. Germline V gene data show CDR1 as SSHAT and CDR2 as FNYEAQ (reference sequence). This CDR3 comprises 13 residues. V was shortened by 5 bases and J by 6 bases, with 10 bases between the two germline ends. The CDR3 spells CASSPTRSGELFF. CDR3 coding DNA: TGTGCCAGCAGCCCAACCAGGTCCGGGGAGCTGTTTTTT.

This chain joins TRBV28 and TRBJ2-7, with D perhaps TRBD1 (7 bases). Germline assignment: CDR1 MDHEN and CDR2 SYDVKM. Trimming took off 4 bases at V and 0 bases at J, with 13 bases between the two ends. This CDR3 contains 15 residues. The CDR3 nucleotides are TGTGCCAGCAGTTCCCCAGGGGGGAGCTCCTACGAGCAGTACTTC. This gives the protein CASSSPGGSSYEQYF.

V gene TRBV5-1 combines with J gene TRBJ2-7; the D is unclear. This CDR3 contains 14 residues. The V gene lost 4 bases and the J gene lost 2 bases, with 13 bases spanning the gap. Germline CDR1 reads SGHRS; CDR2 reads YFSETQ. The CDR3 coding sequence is TGCGCCAGCAGCATAACGGGTGCTCCCTACGAGCAGTACTTC. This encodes CASSITGAPYEQYF.

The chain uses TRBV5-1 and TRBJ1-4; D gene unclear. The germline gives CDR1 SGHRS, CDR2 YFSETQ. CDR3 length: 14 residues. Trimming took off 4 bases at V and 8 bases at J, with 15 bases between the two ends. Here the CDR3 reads CASSLGGIDEKLFF. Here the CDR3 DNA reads TGCGCCAGCAGCCTCGGAGGGATTGACGAAAAACTGTTTTTT.

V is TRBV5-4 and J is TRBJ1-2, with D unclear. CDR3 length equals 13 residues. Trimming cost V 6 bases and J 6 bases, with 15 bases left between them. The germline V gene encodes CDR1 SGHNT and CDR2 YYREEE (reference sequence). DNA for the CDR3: TGTGCCAGCACCCACATCAGCGTGGATGGCTACACCTTC. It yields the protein CASTHISVDGYTF. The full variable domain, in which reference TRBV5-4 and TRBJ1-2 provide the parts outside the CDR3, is ETGVTQSPTHLIKTRGQQVTLRCSSQSGHNTVSWYQQALGQGPQFIFQYYREEENGRGNFPPRFSGLQFPNYSSELNVNALELDDSALYLCASTHISVDGYTFGSGTRLTVV.

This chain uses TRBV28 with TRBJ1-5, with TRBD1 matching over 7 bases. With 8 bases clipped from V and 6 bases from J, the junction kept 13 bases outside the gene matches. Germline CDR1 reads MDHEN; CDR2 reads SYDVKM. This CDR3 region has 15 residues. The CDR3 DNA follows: TGTGCCAGCGTATTAAGTGCAGGGGGATTTCAGCCCCAGCATTTT. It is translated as CASVLSAGGFQPQHF.

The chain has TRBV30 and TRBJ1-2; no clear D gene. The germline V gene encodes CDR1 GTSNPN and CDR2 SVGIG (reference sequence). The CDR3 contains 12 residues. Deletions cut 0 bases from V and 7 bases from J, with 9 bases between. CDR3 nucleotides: TGTGCCTGGAGTGTTCGGGGTTCTGGCTACACCTTC. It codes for CAWSVRGSGYTF. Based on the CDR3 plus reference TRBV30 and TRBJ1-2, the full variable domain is SQTIHQWPATLVQPVGSPLSLECTVEGTSNPNLYWYRQAAGRGLQLLFYSVGIGQISSEVPQNLSASRPQDRQFILSSKKLLLSDSGFYLCAWSVRGSGYTFGSGTRLTVV.

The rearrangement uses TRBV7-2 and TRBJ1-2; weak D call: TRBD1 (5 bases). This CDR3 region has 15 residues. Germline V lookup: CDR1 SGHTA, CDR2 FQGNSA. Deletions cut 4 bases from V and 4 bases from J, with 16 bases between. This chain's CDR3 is CASSSGPVFSYGYTF. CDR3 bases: TGTGCCAGCAGCTCGGGACCGGTTTTTAGCTATGGCTACACCTTC.

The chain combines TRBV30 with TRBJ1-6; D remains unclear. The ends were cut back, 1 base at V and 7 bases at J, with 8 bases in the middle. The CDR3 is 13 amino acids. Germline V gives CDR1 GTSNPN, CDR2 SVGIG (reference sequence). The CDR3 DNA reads TGTGCCTGGAGTGGACCGTTGAATTCACCCCTCCACTTT. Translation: CAWSGPLNSPLHF.

CDR3 amino acids: CASSPAPQGETQYF. The DNA of the CDR3 is TGTGCCAGCTCACCGGCACCCCAAGGAGAGACCCAGTACTTC. The rearrangement links TRBV18 to TRBJ2-5; D is unclear. The CDR3 is 14 amino acids. CDR1 and CDR2 (germline): KGHSH, LQKENI. Trimming shortened V by 3 bases and J by 4 bases, and 12 bases separated the two germline ends.

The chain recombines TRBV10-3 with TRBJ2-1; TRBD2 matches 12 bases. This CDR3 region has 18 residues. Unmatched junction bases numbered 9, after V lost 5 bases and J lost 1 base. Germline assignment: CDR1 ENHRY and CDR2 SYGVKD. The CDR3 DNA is TGTGCCATCAGTCCCACTAGCGGGGGGACGTTGTCCTACAATGAGCAGTTCTTC. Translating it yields CAISPTSGGTLSYNEQFF.

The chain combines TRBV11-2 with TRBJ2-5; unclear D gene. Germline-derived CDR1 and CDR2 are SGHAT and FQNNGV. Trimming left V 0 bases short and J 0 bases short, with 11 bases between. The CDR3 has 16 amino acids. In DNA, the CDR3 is TGTGCCAGCAGCTTAGATATTTGGAATTACCAAGAGACCCAGTACTTC. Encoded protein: CASSLDIWNYQETQYF.

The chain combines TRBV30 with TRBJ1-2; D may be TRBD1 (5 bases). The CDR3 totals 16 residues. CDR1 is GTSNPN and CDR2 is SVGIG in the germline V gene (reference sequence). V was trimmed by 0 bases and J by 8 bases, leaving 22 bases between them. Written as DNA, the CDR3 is TGTGCCTGGAGTGTACAGGATATCTACCTCGAGGGGGGCTACACCTTC. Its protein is CAWSVQDIYLEGGYTF.

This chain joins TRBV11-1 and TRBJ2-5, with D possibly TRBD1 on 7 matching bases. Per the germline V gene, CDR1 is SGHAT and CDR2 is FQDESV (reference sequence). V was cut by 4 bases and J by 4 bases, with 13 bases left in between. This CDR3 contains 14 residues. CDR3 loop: CASSYDREAETQYF. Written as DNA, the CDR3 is TGTGCCAGCAGCTACGACAGGGAGGCAGAGACCCAGTACTTC.

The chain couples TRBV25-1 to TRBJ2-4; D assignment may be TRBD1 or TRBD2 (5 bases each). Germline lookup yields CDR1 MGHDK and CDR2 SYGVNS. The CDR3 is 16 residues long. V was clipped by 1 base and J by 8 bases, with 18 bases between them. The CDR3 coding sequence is TGTGCCAGCAGTGAATCGGGTAGCCCGGGGCCACACATTCAGTACTTC. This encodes CASSESGSPGPHIQYF. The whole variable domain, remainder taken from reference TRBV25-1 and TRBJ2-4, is EADIYQTPRYLVIGTGKKITLECSQTMGHDKMYWYQQDPGMELHLIHYSYGVNSTEKGDLSSESTVSRIRTEHFPLTLESARPSHTSQYLCASSESGSPGPHIQYFGAGTRLSVL.

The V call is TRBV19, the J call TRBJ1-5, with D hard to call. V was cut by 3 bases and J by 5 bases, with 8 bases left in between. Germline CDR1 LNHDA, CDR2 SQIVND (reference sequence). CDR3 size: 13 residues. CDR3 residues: CASSMGRHQPQHF. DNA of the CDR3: TGTGCCAGTAGTATGGGTCGGCATCAGCCCCAGCATTTT.

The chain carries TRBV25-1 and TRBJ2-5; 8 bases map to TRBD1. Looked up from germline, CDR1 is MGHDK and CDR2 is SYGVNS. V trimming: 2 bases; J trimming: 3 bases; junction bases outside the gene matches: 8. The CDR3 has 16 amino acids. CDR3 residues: CASSEGLAGGEETQYF. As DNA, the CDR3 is TGTGCCAGCAGTGAAGGTTTGGCAGGGGGCGAAGAGACCCAGTACTTC. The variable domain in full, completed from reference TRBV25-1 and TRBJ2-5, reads EADIYQTPRYLVIGTGKKITLECSQTMGHDKMYWYQQDPGMELHLIHYSYGVNSTEKGDLSSESTVSRIRTEHFPLTLESARPSHTSQYLCASSEGLAGGEETQYFGPGTRLLVL.

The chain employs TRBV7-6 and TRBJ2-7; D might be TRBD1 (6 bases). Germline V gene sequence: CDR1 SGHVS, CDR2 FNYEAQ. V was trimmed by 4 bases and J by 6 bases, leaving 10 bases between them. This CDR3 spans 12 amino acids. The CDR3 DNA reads TGTGCCAGCAGCTCAGGGGCTTTCGAGCAGTACTTC. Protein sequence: CASSSGAFEQYF.

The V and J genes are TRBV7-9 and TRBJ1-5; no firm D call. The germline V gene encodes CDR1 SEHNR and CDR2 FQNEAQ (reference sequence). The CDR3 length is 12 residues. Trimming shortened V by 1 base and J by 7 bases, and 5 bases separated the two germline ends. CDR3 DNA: TGTGCCAGCAGCTTAGGCCCACAGCCCCAGCATTTT. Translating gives CASSLGPQPQHF.